These 29 T cell receptor beta chains were all obtained from the same sample, sequenced in a study of blood T cell repertoires in COVID-19. Clones were sequenced by immunoSEQ multiplex PCR, and TCRdb holds only the in-frame ones, with some missing. The sample contains about 160,000 clones, 84% of which appear only once. The sequencing input was PBMCs or T cells enriched from blood (not recorded which). All receptors come from a woman in her 50s who had recovered from COVID-19.

The genes are TRBV5-6 and TRBJ2-7; TRBD1 is a possible D gene (6 bases). This CDR3 region has 13 residues. Per germline, CDR1 SGHDT and CDR2 YYEEEE. V lost 1 base to trimming and J lost 5 bases, with 10 bases between them. The CDR3 region is CASSLTGSNEQYF. CDR3 nucleotide sequence: TGTGCCAGCAGCTTGACAGGGTCTAACGAGCAGTACTTC.

This chain uses TRBV28 with TRBJ1-1; 7 bases map to TRBD1. This CDR3 contains 17 residues. V shed 4 bases and J 7 bases; nucleotides not matched to a gene: 18. CDR1 is MDHEN and CDR2 is SYDVKM in the germline V gene. The chain's CDR3 is CASSSPRGLTGIFEAFF. The CDR3 bases are TGTGCCAGCAGTTCACCGAGGGGGCTGACAGGTATTTTTGAAGCTTTCTTT.

The V and J genes are TRBV6-5 and TRBJ2-7; 11 nucleotides match TRBD1. CDR3 length: 13 residues. The V gene end was trimmed by 10 bases and the J gene end by 7 bases; junction bases not matched to a gene: 9. Germline V gene data show CDR1 as MNHEY and CDR2 as SVGAGI. The CDR3 sequence is CATLGQGAGEQYF. DNA of the CDR3: TGTGCCACCCTTGGACAGGGGGCTGGGGAGCAGTACTTC.

The J gene is TRBJ1-5, the V gene TRBV6-2 or TRBV6-3; D ambiguous. Germline V gene sequence: CDR1 MNHEY, CDR2 SVGEGT. This CDR3 has 13 amino acids. Between the trimmed V and J ends, which lost 4 bases and 5 bases, there was a span of 9 bases. Here the CDR3 DNA reads TGTGCCAGCAGTTTATACGGGGATCAGCCCCAGCATTTT. Translated: CASSLYGDQPQHF.

The chain uses TRBV2 and TRBJ1-6; TRBD1 is a possible D gene (6 bases). Deletions cut 0 bases from V and 10 bases from J, with 13 bases between. Germline loops: CDR1 SNHLY, CDR2 FYNNEI. CDR3 length equals 15 residues. CDR3 nucleotide sequence: TGTGCCAGCAGTGAAGCAGCCAGGGGTAGATCACCCCTCCACTTT. Its protein is CASSEAARGRSPLHF.

The chain links TRBV19 to TRBJ1-4; 8 nucleotides line up with TRBD1. The germline gives CDR1 LNHDA, CDR2 SQIVND (reference sequence). V shed 11 bases and J 7 bases; nucleotides not matched to a gene: 6. The CDR3 spans 12 residues. CDR3 sequence (DNA): TGTGCCGTCCAGGGGGCGGCTGAAAAACTGTTTTTT. As protein: CAVQGAAEKLFF.

The V and J genes are TRBV6-6 and TRBJ1-2, with 8 bases lining up with TRBD1. V shed 10 bases and J 2 bases; nucleotides not matched to a gene: 15. This CDR3 comprises 16 residues. Germline values: CDR1 MNHNY, CDR2 SVGAGI (reference sequence). The CDR3 spells CATLPGQAKKNYGYTF. CDR3 nucleotides: TGTGCCACGCTTCCGGGACAGGCCAAAAAAAACTATGGCTACACCTTC.

The chain links TRBV7-8 to TRBJ1-2; no clear D gene. CDR1 and CDR2 from the germline V gene are SGHVS and FQNEAQ. The CDR3 spans 13 residues. The V end was cut by 2 bases, the J end by 1 base, with 5 bases between. CDR3 sequence (DNA): TGTGCCAGCAGCTTACCAGATAACTATGGCTACACCTTC. Its protein product is CASSLPDNYGYTF. Using reference TRBV7-8 and TRBJ1-2 for the parts outside the CDR3, the full variable domain is GAGVSQSPRYKVAKRGQDVALRCDPISGHVSLFWYQQALGQGPEFLTYFQNEAQLDKSGLPSDRFFAERPEGSVSTLKIQRTQQEDSAVYLCASSLPDNYGYTFGSGTRLTVV.

V usage is TRBV6-6 and J usage is TRBJ2-7; 8 bases align to TRBD2. With 5 bases clipped from V and 2 bases from J, the junction kept 2 bases outside the gene matches. There are 13 residues in the CDR3. Germline lookup yields CDR1 MNHNY and CDR2 SVGAGI (reference sequence). Here the CDR3 reads CASSTSGAYEQYF. The CDR3 nucleotides are TGTGCCAGCAGTACTAGCGGTGCCTACGAGCAGTACTTC.

The V gene is TRBV29-1, the J gene TRBJ2-3; the D gene is possibly TRBD2 (5 bases). The CDR3 totals 11 residues. Per germline, CDR1 SQVTM and CDR2 ANQGSEA. V lost 3 bases, J lost 10 bases, and 11 bases lay in between. The DNA of the CDR3 is TGCAGCGTTGACTCTGCCGGGGCGCAGTATTTT. Its translation is CSVDSAGAQYF.

This clone was observed once. The chain links TRBV12-3 or TRBV12-4 to TRBJ2-7; no reliable D call. The CDR3 length is 12 residues. Deletions cut 3 bases from V and 7 bases from J, with 10 bases between. The CDR3 reads CASSFLAREQYF. DNA of the CDR3: TGTGCCAGCAGTTTCCTTGCGAGGGAGCAGTACTTC.

This chain connects TRBV9 to TRBJ1-5, with TRBD1 identical over 8 bases. V shed 2 bases and J 6 bases; nucleotides not matched to a gene: 7. Germline V gene sequence: CDR1 SGDLS, CDR2 YYNGEE. The CDR3 contains 15 residues. CDR3 protein: CASSVTGEHSQPQHF. The CDR3 DNA is TGTGCCAGCAGCGTGACAGGGGAACATTCTCAGCCCCAGCATTTT.

Points on this clone: Other DNA sequences in this sample translate to the same CDR3. The chain is built from TRBV28 and TRBJ1-2; D gene unclear. Per germline, CDR1 MDHEN and CDR2 SYDVKM. The V end was cut by 2 bases, the J end by 4 bases, with 8 bases between. The CDR3 is 13 residues long. As DNA, the CDR3 is TGTGCCAGCAGTTTAGGGCTCGTCTATGGCTACACCTTC. Its translation is CASSLGLVYGYTF.

The chain couples TRBV11-2 to TRBJ2-3; 9 positions agree with TRBD1. This CDR3 contains 15 residues. Germline V CDR1 and CDR2: SGHAT, FQNNGV. With 0 bases clipped from V and 2 bases from J, the junction kept 0 bases outside the gene matches. The CDR3 DNA is TGTGCCAGCAGCTTAGAACAGGGGGCCACAGATACGCAGTATTTT. As protein: CASSLEQGATDTQYF.

This chain joins TRBV4-3 and TRBJ2-5; tentatively, D is TRBD2 (5 bases). CDR3 length: 15 amino acids. Germline V gives CDR1 LGHNA, CDR2 YSLEER. Deletions cut 3 bases from V and 4 bases from J, with 15 bases between. CDR3 loop: CASSHLLEERETQYF. The CDR3 DNA sequence: TGCGCCAGCAGCCATCTACTAGAAGAGCGAGAGACCCAGTACTTC.

CDR3: CASSYSRQPSPYEQYF. As DNA, the CDR3 is TGTGCCAGCAGTTACTCGAGACAGCCTTCCCCCTACGAGCAGTACTTC. This chain links TRBV6-5 with TRBJ2-7; D may be TRBD1 (5 bases). CDR3 size: 16 residues. The V end was cut by 0 bases, the J end by 2 bases, with 14 bases between. From germline, CDR1 is MNHEY and CDR2 SVGAGI.

The V call is TRBV3-1 (or the pseudogene TRBV3-2), the J call TRBJ2-7; TRBD1 matches 9 bases. Per germline, CDR1 LGHDT and CDR2 YNNKEL (reference sequence). The length of the CDR3 is 13 residues. The V gene end was trimmed by 8 bases and the J gene end by 4 bases; junction bases not matched to a gene: 6. The CDR3 protein is CASARDREYEQYF. The DNA of the CDR3 is TGTGCCAGCGCCCGGGACAGGGAGTACGAGCAGTACTTC.

The rearrangement links TRBV5-1 to TRBJ1-4; D not resolved. With 5 bases removed from V and 2 bases from J, the gap between germline ends came to 7 bases. Germline assignment: CDR1 SGHRS and CDR2 YFSETQ. The CDR3 runs 13 residues. CDR3 sequence: CASRARTNEKLFF. The CDR3 bases are TGCGCCAGCAGGGCCAGGACTAATGAAAAACTGTTTTTT.

The rearrangement uses TRBV11-2 and TRBJ2-2, with 8 bases identical to TRBD2. V dropped 7 bases and J dropped 6; count of bases not matched to a gene: 16. The V gene's germline CDR1 is SGHAT and CDR2 FQNNGV. The length of the CDR3 is 17 residues. CDR3 nucleotide sequence: TGTGCCAGCACCCTCGGGACTAGTTTTATGTTCCCCGGGGAGCTGTTTTTT. Protein sequence: CASTLGTSFMFPGELFF.

The CDR3 DNA reads as TGTGCCAGCAGCCCCGGGACAGGGGGCGTATATGGCTACACCTTC. This sequence encodes CASSPGTGGVYGYTF. The chain has TRBV7-9 and TRBJ1-2; 12 bases are shared with TRBD1. Per germline, CDR1 SEHNR and CDR2 FQNEAQ (reference sequence). The CDR3 loop spans 15 amino acids. V shed 5 bases, J shed 5 bases, and the junction held 6 bases outside the gene matches.

The chain combines TRBV2 with TRBJ1-2; TRBD1 might be the D (5 bases). Germline V gives CDR1 SNHLY, CDR2 FYNNEI. V was pared by 6 bases and J by 3 bases, with 11 bases between. CDR3 size: 13 residues. The CDR3: CASRKTADYGYTF. CDR3 nucleotides: TGTGCCAGCAGGAAGACAGCAGACTATGGCTACACCTTC. Full variable domain (missing parts from reference TRBV2 and TRBJ1-2): EPEVTQTPSHQVTQMGQEVILRCVPISNHLYFYWYRQILGQKVEFLVSFYNNEISEKSEIFDDQFSVERPDGSNFTLKIRSTKLEDSAMYFCASRKTADYGYTFGSGTRLTVV.

The chain joins TRBV4-3 to TRBJ2-7; 8 bases match TRBD2. Germline loops: CDR1 LGHNA, CDR2 YSLEER. The CDR3 contains 17 residues. V shed 0 bases and J 6 bases; nucleotides not matched to a gene: 13. The CDR3 region has the DNA TGCGCCAGCAGCCAAGACCCCGTGGTAGCGGGATATGCCGAGCAGTACTTC. Translation gives CASSQDPVVAGYAEQYF.

This rearrangement joins TRBV7-2 to TRBJ2-3, with 9 nucleotides matching TRBD2. V shed 2 bases, J shed 2 bases, and the junction held 5 bases outside the gene matches. Looked up from germline, CDR1 is SGHTA and CDR2 is FQGNSA. There are 16 residues in the CDR3. The CDR3 reads CASSLRAGGYTDTQYF. For the CDR3, the DNA is TGTGCCAGCAGCTTACGGGCGGGGGGGTACACAGATACGCAGTATTTT.

CDR3 residues: CASSLAENTGVGEKLFF. CDR3 coding DNA: TGTGCCAGCAGCTTAGCGGAGAATACAGGAGTGGGCGAAAAACTGTTTTTT. The chain employs TRBV7-9 and TRBJ1-4; D is perhaps TRBD1 (5 bases). V lost 0 bases, J lost 8 bases, and 19 bases lay in between. Germline-derived CDR1 and CDR2 are SEHNR and FQNEAQ (reference sequence). This CDR3 has 17 residues.

V gene TRBV28 combines with J gene TRBJ1-2; 8 nucleotides match TRBD1. V shed 4 bases, J shed 5 bases, and the junction held 3 bases outside the gene matches. Looked up from germline, CDR1 is MDHEN and CDR2 is SYDVKM. The CDR3 covers 13 residues. The chain's CDR3 is CASSWGTGYGYTF. The DNA of the CDR3 is TGTGCCAGCAGTTGGGGGACAGGATATGGCTACACCTTC.

The V call is TRBV28, the J call TRBJ1-1; D not resolved. Germline assignment: CDR1 MDHEN and CDR2 SYDVKM. This CDR3 region has 12 residues. The V end lost 5 bases, the J end lost 5 bases, and 9 bases lay between the germline ends. CDR3 nucleotides: TGTGCCAGCAGTAAATGGAGGACTGAAGCTTTCTTT. The encoded protein is CASSKWRTEAFF. Using reference TRBV28 and TRBJ1-1 for the parts outside the CDR3, the full variable domain is DVKVTQSSRYLVKRTGEKVFLECVQDMDHENMFWYRQDPGLGLRLIYFSYDVKMKEKGDIPEGYSVSREKKERFSLILESASTNQTSMYLCASSKWRTEAFFGQGTRLTVV.

V and J are TRBV5-1 and TRBJ2-2, with 10 bases fitting TRBD2. Trimming cost V 4 bases and J 4 bases; bases outside gene matches: 10. This CDR3 region has 17 residues. CDR1 is SGHRS and CDR2 is YFSETQ in the germline V gene. CDR3 sequence (DNA): TGCGCCAGCAGCGTTTCTAGCGGGAGTTTCGGCACCGGGGAGCTGTTTTTT. Protein sequence: CASSVSSGSFGTGELFF.

This sequence joins TRBV2 and TRBJ1-5; 10 nucleotides line up with TRBD1. The germline CDR1 and CDR2 sequences are SNHLY and FYNNEI. This CDR3 region has 15 residues. V was pared by 6 bases and J by 4 bases, with 6 bases of the junction left unmatched. The CDR3 loop reads CASRRGQGRNQPQHF. The CDR3 DNA sequence: TGTGCCAGCAGGCGGGGACAGGGGAGAAATCAGCCCCAGCATTTT.

The V call is TRBV5-1, the J call TRBJ2-4; 7 nucleotides match TRBD1. Trimming removed 2 bases from V and 5 bases from J; junction bases left unmatched: 7. The CDR3 consists of 15 residues. Germline-derived CDR1 and CDR2 are SGHRS and YFSETQ. CDR3 bases: TGCGCCAGCAGCTTACTGGGACAGTTAGAAAACATTCAGTACTTC. Its translation: CASSLLGQLENIQYF.